This T cell receptor beta chain was documented in a study of T-cell memory formation after mild COVID-19. The length of the CDR3 is 15 residues. Trimming pared 6 bases from V and 4 bases from J, leaving 19 bases between. Study results and caveats: Balance between CD4 and CD8 was seen in clones contracting day 15 to 85, and a CD4+ lean was seen in later expanders.

TCRdb redid the calling of the 5' RACE reads with MiXCR, one entry per CDR3 protein. The sample yields a few hundred thousand distinct CDR3 sequences, roughly 25% seen once. With regard to this clonotype: What it binds is not known.

The sequence was obtained from an adult woman who had mild COVID-19 (a few samples of this study predate the infection). Cell type and time point are not known. Sequencing used PBMCs or a T cell subset sorted from them (not recorded which). V is TRBV12-3 or TRBV12-4 and J is TRBJ2-7, with TRBD1 as a possible D gene (6 bases). CDR3 nucleotides: TGTGCCAGCAGGGACAGCGTATCCCCTCCATACGAGCAGTACTTC. Protein sequence: CASRDSVSPPYEQYF.